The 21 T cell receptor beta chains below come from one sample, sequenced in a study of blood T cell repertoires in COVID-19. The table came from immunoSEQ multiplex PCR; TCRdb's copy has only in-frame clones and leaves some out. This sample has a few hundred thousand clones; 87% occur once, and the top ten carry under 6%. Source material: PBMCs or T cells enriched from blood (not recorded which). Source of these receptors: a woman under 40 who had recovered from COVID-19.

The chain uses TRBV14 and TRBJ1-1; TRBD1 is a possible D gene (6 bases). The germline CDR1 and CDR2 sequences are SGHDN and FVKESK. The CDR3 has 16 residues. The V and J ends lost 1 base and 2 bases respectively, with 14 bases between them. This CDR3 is CASSQVSGRGNTEAFF. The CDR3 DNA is TGTGCCAGCAGCCAAGTAAGTGGCAGGGGTAACACTGAAGCTTTCTTT.

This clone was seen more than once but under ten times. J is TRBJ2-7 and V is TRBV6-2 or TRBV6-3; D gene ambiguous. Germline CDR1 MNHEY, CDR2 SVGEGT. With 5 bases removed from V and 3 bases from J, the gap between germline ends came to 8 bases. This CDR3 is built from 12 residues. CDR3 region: CASSAGLYEQYF. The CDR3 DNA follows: TGTGCCAGCAGTGCAGGCCTCTACGAGCAGTACTTC.

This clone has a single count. This chain's CDR3 is CASSKSSGNNEQFF. CDR3 coding DNA: TGTGCCAGCAGCAAGTCGTCGGGGAACAATGAGCAGTTCTTC. The genes are TRBV7-3 and TRBJ2-1; a possible D gene is TRBD2 (5 bases). The germline gives CDR1 SGHTA, CDR2 FQGTGA. V lost 5 bases to trimming and J lost 5 bases, with 13 bases between them. The CDR3 runs to 14 residues.

For the CDR3, the DNA is TGTGCCTGGATCAGAGCCGGGACACCTCCCTACGAGCAGTACTTC. Amino acids: CAWIRAGTPPYEQYF. V and J are TRBV30 and TRBJ2-7; possibly TRBD1 for D (6 bases). The CDR3 covers 15 residues. The ends were cut back, 4 bases at V and 2 bases at J, with 18 bases in the middle. Germline V CDR1 and CDR2: GTSNPN, SVGIG (reference sequence).

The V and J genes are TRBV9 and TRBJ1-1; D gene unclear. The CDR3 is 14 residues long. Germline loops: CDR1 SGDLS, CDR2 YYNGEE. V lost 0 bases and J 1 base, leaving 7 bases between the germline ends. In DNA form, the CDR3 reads TGTGCCAGCAGCGTAGGGCAGCGGAACACTGAAGCTTTCTTT. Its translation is CASSVGQRNTEAFF.

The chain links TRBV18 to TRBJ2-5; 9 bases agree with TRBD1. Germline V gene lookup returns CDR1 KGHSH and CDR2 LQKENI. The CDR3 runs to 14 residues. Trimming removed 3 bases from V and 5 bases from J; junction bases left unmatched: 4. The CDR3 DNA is TGTGCCAGCTCACCGGGACAGGGTCTGGAGACCCAGTACTTC. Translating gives CASSPGQGLETQYF.

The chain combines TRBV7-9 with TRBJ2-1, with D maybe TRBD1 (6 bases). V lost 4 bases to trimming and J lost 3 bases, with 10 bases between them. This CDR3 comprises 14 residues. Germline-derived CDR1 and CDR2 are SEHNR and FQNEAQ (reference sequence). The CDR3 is CASSSGTNYNEQFF. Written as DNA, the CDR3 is TGTGCCAGCAGCTCCGGGACAAACTACAATGAGCAGTTCTTC.

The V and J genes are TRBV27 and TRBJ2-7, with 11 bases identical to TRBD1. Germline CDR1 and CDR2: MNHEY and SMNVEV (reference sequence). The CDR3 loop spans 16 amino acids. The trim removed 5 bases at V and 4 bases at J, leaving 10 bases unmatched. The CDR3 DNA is TGTGCCAGCAGTCACTATCCAGGACAGGGGGCTTACGAGCAGTACTTC. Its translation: CASSHYPGQGAYEQYF.

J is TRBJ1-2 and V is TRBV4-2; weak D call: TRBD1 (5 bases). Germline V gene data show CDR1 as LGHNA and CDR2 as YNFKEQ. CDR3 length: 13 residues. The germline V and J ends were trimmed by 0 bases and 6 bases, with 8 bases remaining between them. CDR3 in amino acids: CASSQDGGNGYTF. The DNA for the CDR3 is TGTGCCAGCAGCCAAGATGGGGGGAATGGCTACACCTTC.

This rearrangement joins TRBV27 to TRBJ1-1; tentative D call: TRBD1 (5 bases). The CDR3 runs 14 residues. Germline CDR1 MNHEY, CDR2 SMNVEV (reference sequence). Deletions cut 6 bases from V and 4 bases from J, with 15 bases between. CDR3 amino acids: CASSPGGWSTEAFF. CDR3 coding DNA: TGTGCCAGCAGCCCCGGGGGGTGGAGCACTGAAGCTTTCTTT.

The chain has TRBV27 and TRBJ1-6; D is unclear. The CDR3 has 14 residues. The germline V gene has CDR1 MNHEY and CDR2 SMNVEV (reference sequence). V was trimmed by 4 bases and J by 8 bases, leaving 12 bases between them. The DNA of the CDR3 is TGTGCCAGCAGTTCCACGGGGTTGCATTCACCCCTCCACTTT. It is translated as CASSSTGLHSPLHF.

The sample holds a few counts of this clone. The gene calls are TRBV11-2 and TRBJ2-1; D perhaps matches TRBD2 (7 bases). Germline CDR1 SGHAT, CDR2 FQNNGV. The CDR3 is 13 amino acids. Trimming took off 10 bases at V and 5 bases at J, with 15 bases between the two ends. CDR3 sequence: CATQRGADNEQFF. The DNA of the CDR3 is TGTGCCACCCAACGGGGGGCCGACAATGAGCAGTTCTTC. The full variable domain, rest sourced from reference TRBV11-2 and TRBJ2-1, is EAGVAQSPRYKIIEKRQSVAFWCNPISGHATLYWYQQILGQGPKLLIQFQNNGVVDDSQLPKDRFSAERLKGVDSTLKIQPAKLEDSAVYLCATQRGADNEQFFGPGTRLTVL.

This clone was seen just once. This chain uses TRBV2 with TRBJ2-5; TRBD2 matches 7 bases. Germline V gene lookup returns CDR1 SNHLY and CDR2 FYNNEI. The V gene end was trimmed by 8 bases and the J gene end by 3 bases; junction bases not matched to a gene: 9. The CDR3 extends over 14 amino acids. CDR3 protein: CASSGLGSKETQYF. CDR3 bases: TGTGCCAGCTCCGGACTAGGTTCAAAAGAGACCCAGTACTTC.

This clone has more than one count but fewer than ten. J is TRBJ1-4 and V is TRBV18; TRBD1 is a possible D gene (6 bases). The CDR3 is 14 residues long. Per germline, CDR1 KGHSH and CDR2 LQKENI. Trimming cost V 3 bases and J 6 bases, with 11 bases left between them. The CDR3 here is CASSPSDRDEKLFF. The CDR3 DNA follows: TGTGCCAGCTCACCCTCGGACAGAGATGAAAAACTGTTTTTT. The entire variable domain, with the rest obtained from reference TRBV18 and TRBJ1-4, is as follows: NAGVMQNPRHLVRRRGQEARLRCSPMKGHSHVYWYRQLPEEGLKFMVYLQKENIIDESGMPKERFSAEFPKEGPSILRIQQVVRGDSAAYFCASSPSDRDEKLFFGSGTQLSVL.

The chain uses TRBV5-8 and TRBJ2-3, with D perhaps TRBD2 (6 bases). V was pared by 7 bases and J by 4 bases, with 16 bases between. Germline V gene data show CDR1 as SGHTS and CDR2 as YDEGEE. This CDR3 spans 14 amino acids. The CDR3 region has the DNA TGTGCCAGCGCACGCGGAGGGATCGCAGATACGCAGTATTTT. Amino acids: CASARGGIADTQYF.

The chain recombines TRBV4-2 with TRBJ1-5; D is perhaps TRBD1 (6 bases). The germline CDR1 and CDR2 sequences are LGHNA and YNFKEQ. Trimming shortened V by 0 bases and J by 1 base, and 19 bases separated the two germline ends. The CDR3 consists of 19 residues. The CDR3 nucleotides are TGTGCCAGCAGCCAAGATGGGGGCAGGCGCTGGACGAGCAATCAGCCCCAGCATTTT. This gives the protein CASSQDGGRRWTSNQPQHF.

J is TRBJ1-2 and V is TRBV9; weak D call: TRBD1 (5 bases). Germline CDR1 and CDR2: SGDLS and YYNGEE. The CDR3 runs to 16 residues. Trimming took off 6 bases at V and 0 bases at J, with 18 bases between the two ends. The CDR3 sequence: CASKEGPLSTNYGYTF. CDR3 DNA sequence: TGTGCCAGCAAGGAGGGGCCCCTAAGTACTAACTATGGCTACACCTTC.

CDR3: CASSLGATNEKLFF. CDR3 nucleotides: TGTGCCAGCAGCTTGGGCGCAACTAATGAAAAACTGTTTTTT. The V gene is TRBV5-6, the J gene TRBJ1-4; D not resolved. With 0 bases removed from V and 0 bases from J, the gap between germline ends came to 3 bases. Germline V CDR1 and CDR2: SGHDT, YYEEEE. The CDR3 has 14 amino acids.

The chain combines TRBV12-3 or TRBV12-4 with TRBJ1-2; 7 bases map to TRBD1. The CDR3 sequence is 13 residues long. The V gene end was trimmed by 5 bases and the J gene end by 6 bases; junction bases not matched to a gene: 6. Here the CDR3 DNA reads TGTGCCAGCAGTGCAGGGGGATTGGATGGCTACACCTTC. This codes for CASSAGGLDGYTF.

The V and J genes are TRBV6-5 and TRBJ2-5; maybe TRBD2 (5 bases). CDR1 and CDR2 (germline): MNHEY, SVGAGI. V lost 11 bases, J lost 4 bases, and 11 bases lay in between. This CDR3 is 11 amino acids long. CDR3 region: CAGRDLETQYF. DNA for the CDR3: TGTGCCGGTCGGGATCTAGAGACCCAGTACTTC.

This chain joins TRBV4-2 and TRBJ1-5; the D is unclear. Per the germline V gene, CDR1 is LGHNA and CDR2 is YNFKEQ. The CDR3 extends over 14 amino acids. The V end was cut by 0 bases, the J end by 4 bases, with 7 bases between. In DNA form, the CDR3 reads TGTGCCAGCAGCCAAGATTCACGGAATCAGCCCCAGCATTTT. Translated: CASSQDSRNQPQHF.